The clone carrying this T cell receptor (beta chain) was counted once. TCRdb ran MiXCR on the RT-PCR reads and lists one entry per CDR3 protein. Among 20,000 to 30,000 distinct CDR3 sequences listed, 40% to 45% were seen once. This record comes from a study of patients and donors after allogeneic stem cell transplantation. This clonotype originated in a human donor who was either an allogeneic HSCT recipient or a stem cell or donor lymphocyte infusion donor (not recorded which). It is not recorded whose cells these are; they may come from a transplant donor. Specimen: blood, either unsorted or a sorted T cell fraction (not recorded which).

The CDR3 loop is CASSLDGPSYNEQFF. CDR3 coding DNA: TGTGCCAGCAGCTTGGATGGTCCCTCCTACAATGAGCAGTTCTTC. The rearrangement links TRBV5-6 to TRBJ2-1, with D unresolved. Trimming stripped 0 bases from V and 0 bases from J, with 7 bases between. Germline CDR1 and CDR2: SGHDT and YYEEEE. The CDR3 is 15 residues long. Looking up the rest from reference TRBV5-6 and TRBJ2-1 gives the full variable domain: DAGVTQSPTHLIKTRGQQVTLRCSPKSGHDTVSWYQQALGQGPQFIFQYYEEEERQRGNFPDRFSGHQFPNYSSELNVNALLLGDSALYLCASSLDGPSYNEQFFGPGTRLTVL.